This T cell receptor beta chain emerged from a study of early T cells in non-severe SARS-CoV-2 infection. Researchers tagged individual cDNA molecules with unique molecular identifiers. TCRdb re-analysed the 5' RACE reads in MiXCR, keeping a single row per CDR3 protein. This sample yields about 79,000 distinct CDR3 sequences, of which about 13% are seen a single time; approximately 5.7% belongs to the top ten. This clonotype was seen ten or more times. The sequenced material came from whole blood. This receptor was taken from an adult who was a healthcare worker with PCR-confirmed SARS-CoV-2 infection or an uninfected control (not recorded which).

Written as DNA, the CDR3 is TGCGCCAGCAGCCAAGATGCGGGTGACCGTAGCTACGAGCAGTACTTC. It yields the protein CASSQDAGDRSYEQYF. This rearrangement joins TRBV4-1 to TRBJ2-7, with D possibly TRBD2 on 5 matching bases. Trimming left V 0 bases short and J 3 bases short, with 15 bases between. There are 16 residues in the CDR3. Germline V gene sequence: CDR1 MGHRA, CDR2 YSYEKL.